Following are 21 T cell receptor beta chains from one sample sequenced in a study of T cell repertoires in cytomegalovirus infection. Their specific antigens are unknown. MiXCR was run by TCRdb on the reads, yielding one entry per CDR3 protein. The table lists hundreds of thousands of distinct CDR3 sequences, almost 30% of them singletons, with around 20% in the top ten. Specimen: cultured PBMCs, collected from culture after CMV antigen stimulation. These receptors all come from a human donor in good health (CMV status not recorded). Some clones in this sample may be carry-over from other donors' samples.

V is TRBV19 and J is TRBJ1-5, with a possible D match to TRBD1 (5 bases). From germline, CDR1 is LNHDA and CDR2 SQIVND (reference sequence). Trimming pared 5 bases from V and 4 bases from J, leaving 12 bases between. The CDR3 consists of 14 residues. CDR3 sequence: CASSWGRVNQPQHF. CDR3 coding DNA: TGTGCCAGTAGTTGGGGGAGGGTAAATCAGCCCCAGCATTTT.

The rearrangement links TRBV28 to TRBJ1-4, with D possibly matching TRBD1 (6 bases). Between the trimmed V and J ends, which lost 4 bases and 4 bases, there was a span of 13 bases. CDR1 and CDR2 from the germline V gene are MDHEN and SYDVKM. The CDR3 is 15 amino acids. Written as DNA, the CDR3 is TGTGCCAGCAGTTACTCGACAGGATATAATGAAAAACTGTTTTTT. The encoded protein is CASSYSTGYNEKLFF. Full variable domain (remainder filled in from reference TRBV28 and TRBJ1-4): DVKVTQSSRYLVKRTGEKVFLECVQDMDHENMFWYRQDPGLGLRLIYFSYDVKMKEKGDIPEGYSVSREKKERFSLILESASTNQTSMYLCASSYSTGYNEKLFFGSGTQLSVL.

This clonotype has ten or more counts. This chain uses TRBV7-2 with TRBJ2-1; D uncertain. The CDR3 runs to 11 residues. Germline V gene sequence: CDR1 SGHTA, CDR2 FQGNSA. Trimming pared 6 bases from V and 8 bases from J, leaving 8 bases between. Here the CDR3 reads CASRDSYEQFF. The CDR3 DNA sequence: TGTGCCAGCAGGGATAGTTATGAGCAGTTCTTC.

CDR3 in amino acids: CASSDLGGNNNSPLHF. CDR3 sequence (DNA): TGTGCCAGCAGTGATCTGGGAGGGAACAATAATTCACCCCTCCACTTT. This chain uses TRBV25-1 with TRBJ1-6; unclear D gene. Deletions cut 3 bases from V and 5 bases from J, with 14 bases between. Germline CDR1 is MGHDK and CDR2 is SYGVNS. This CDR3 spans 16 amino acids.

In its sample, this clonotype was seen many times. The J gene is TRBJ1-5, the V gene TRBV12-3 or TRBV12-4, with TRBD1 matching 9 bases. V shed 4 bases, J shed 0 bases, and the junction held 7 bases outside the gene matches. CDR3 length: 17 residues. The CDR3 reads CASSSRQGVFSNQPQHF. The CDR3, as DNA: TGTGCCAGCAGTTCCCGACAGGGGGTATTTAGCAATCAGCCCCAGCATTTT.

This clonotype was found a few times. V and J are TRBV7-3 and TRBJ2-3; the match to TRBD2 covers 14 bases. Germline values: CDR1 SGHTA, CDR2 FQGTGA. CDR3 length equals 16 residues. The V gene end was trimmed by 4 bases and the J gene end by 2 bases; junction bases not matched to a gene: 2. The DNA of the CDR3 is TGTGCCAGCAGCTCGGGACTAGCGGGGGTCACAGATACGCAGTATTTT. As protein: CASSSGLAGVTDTQYF.

CDR3 region: CASTPRGGQGREVEKLFF. CDR3 nucleotides: TGTGCCAGCACCCCAAGGGGGGGACAGGGAAGGGAAGTTGAAAAACTGTTTTTT. The V and J genes are TRBV4-2 and TRBJ1-4; 9 bases line up with TRBD1. The germline gives CDR1 LGHNA, CDR2 YNFKEQ. The CDR3 has 18 amino acids. Germline trimming cut 7 bases from V and 7 bases from J; bases unmatched to any gene: 19.

The rearrangement joins TRBV4-1 to TRBJ2-5; D remains ambiguous. Germline-derived CDR1 and CDR2 are MGHRA and YSYEKL. The ends were cut back, 1 base at V and 3 bases at J, with 6 bases in the middle. CDR3 length: 13 residues. DNA of the CDR3: TGCGCCAGCAGCCAAGGAGTAGAAGAGACCCAGTACTTC. Its protein is CASSQGVEETQYF.

This clonotype was seen many times. V gene TRBV7-2 combines with J gene TRBJ2-5; D possibly matches TRBD1 or TRBD2 (6 bases each). The CDR3 totals 12 residues. Trimming took 11 bases from V and 1 from J, leaving 11 bases between them. Germline V gives CDR1 SGHTA, CDR2 FQGNSA. CDR3 DNA: TGTGCCTCCAGGGGACTCCAAGAGACCCAGTACTTC. It translates to CASRGLQETQYF.

Only a few counts were recorded for this clonotype. This chain links TRBV3-1 with TRBJ2-5; D gene unclear. Trimming took off 6 bases at V and 1 base at J, with 9 bases between the two ends. There are 13 residues in the CDR3. Per the germline V gene, CDR1 is LGHDT and CDR2 is YNNKEL (reference sequence). The CDR3 loop reads CASRLEFQETQYF. CDR3 coding DNA: TGTGCCAGCAGATTGGAGTTCCAAGAGACCCAGTACTTC.

V gene TRBV6-1 combines with J gene TRBJ1-4; TRBD1 might be the D (6 bases). Germline V gene lookup returns CDR1 MNHNS and CDR2 SASEGT. V lost 3 bases, J lost 8 bases, and 10 bases lay in between. The CDR3 runs to 13 residues. The CDR3 loop reads CASSDQGFEKLFF. CDR3 bases: TGTGCCAGCAGTGATCAGGGGTTCGAAAAACTGTTTTTT.

The sample holds a few counts of this clonotype. V gene TRBV19 combines with J gene TRBJ1-6, with unresolved D. This CDR3 comprises 16 residues. CDR1 and CDR2 (germline): LNHDA, SQIVND (reference sequence). Deletions cut 5 bases from V and 5 bases from J, with 16 bases between. DNA for the CDR3: TGTGCCAGTAGTCCCACGCTGGGGATCGATAATTCACCCCTCCACTTT. Protein: CASSPTLGIDNSPLHF.

The CDR3 loop is CASSSETSGEGDTQYF. CDR3 nucleotide sequence: TGTGCCAGCAGCTCCGAGACTAGCGGGGAGGGAGATACGCAGTATTTT. The rearrangement uses TRBV7-3 and TRBJ2-3, with 11 bases identical to TRBD2. The CDR3 covers 16 residues. The ends lost 4 bases at V and 5 bases at J; junction bases unmatched: 8. Germline CDR1 and CDR2: SGHTA and FQGTGA.

This chain joins TRBV19 and TRBJ1-1; D gene uncertain. V was cut by 5 bases and J by 5 bases, with 12 bases left in between. The CDR3 covers 13 residues. Germline V gene data show CDR1 as LNHDA and CDR2 as SQIVND (reference sequence). The CDR3 loop reads CASSLTPRTEAFF. DNA of the CDR3: TGTGCCAGTAGTTTGACACCACGAACTGAAGCTTTCTTT.

In DNA, the CDR3 is TGTGCCAGCAGCAGCAGACGGAGGGAGGGGCCCCAGCATTTT. This translates into CASSSRRREGPQHF. V usage is TRBV7-2 and J usage is TRBJ1-5, with D unresolved. Germline lookup yields CDR1 SGHTA and CDR2 FQGNSA. The CDR3 totals 14 residues. V was shortened by 5 bases and J by 9 bases, with 17 bases between the two germline ends.

This clonotype was observed many times. V and J are TRBV6-1 and TRBJ1-1, with 7 positions matching TRBD1. Germline CDR1 is MNHNS and CDR2 is SASEGT. CDR3 length: 14 amino acids. After removal of 10 bases from V and 0 bases from J, the junction contained 8 bases not matched to a gene. CDR3 loop: CATRSGTVNTEAFF. The CDR3 DNA reads TGTGCCACCCGATCCGGGACAGTGAACACTGAAGCTTTCTTT.

This clonotype has more than one count but fewer than ten. The CDR3 coding sequence is TGCAGTGCGAGGGACAGGGAATCGAAAACTGAAGCTTTCTTT. Protein product: CSARDRESKTEAFF. The J gene is TRBJ1-1, the V gene TRBV20-1; 9 bases line up with TRBD1. The CDR3 covers 14 residues. V trimming: 6 bases; J trimming: 5 bases; junction bases outside the gene matches: 10. Germline V gene sequence: CDR1 DFQATT, CDR2 SNEGSKA (reference sequence).

This clonotype was observed a few times. The V and J genes are TRBV6-5 and TRBJ2-7; D might be TRBD1 (7 bases). Trimming left V 2 bases short and J 7 bases short, with 18 bases between. Looked up from germline, CDR1 is MNHEY and CDR2 is SVGAGI. The CDR3 consists of 15 residues. The CDR3 protein is CASSYGGTVAGEQYF. In DNA, the CDR3 is TGTGCCAGCAGTTACGGTGGGACAGTCGCGGGAGAGCAGTACTTC.

By share, this clonotype ranks as medium-sized. The CDR3 region is CASSLSSVLAGGLSTDTQYF. The DNA for the CDR3 is TGTGCCAGCAGTTTATCGAGTGTCCTAGCGGGAGGCCTTAGCACAGATACGCAGTATTTT. The chain employs TRBV27 and TRBJ2-3, with 11 bases that match TRBD2. V lost 0 bases and J lost 0; bases outside the gene matches: 11. The V gene's germline CDR1 is MNHEY and CDR2 SMNVEV (reference sequence). The CDR3 has 20 residues.

This clonotype was counted only a few times. The gene calls are TRBV7-8 and TRBJ2-7; the D is unclear. This CDR3 spans 15 amino acids. V lost 5 bases and J lost 4, with 18 bases in between. Germline V gene sequence: CDR1 SGHVS, CDR2 FQNEAQ. The CDR3 bases are TGTGCCAGCAGCCCCCGGCGGATTATGGTTTACGAGCAGTACTTC. Protein sequence: CASSPRRIMVYEQYF.

CDR3 sequence (DNA): TGTGCCAGCAGTCGGCCCGGGACAGGGGACTACGAGCAGTACTTC. Translated: CASSRPGTGDYEQYF. The chain couples TRBV6-1 to TRBJ2-7, with 10 positions matching TRBD1. The germline CDR1 and CDR2 sequences are MNHNS and SASEGT. There are 15 residues in the CDR3. V was pared by 5 bases and J by 3 bases, with 7 bases of the junction left unmatched.